The text below deals with one TCR beta chain. Its cognate antigen has yet to be identified. The input lacks base qualities; no much larger clone sits a single base away. This sample is part of a study of blood T cell repertoires in COVID-19 (TCRdb year 2020). Context from the whole study: Samples from collaborators originated in the United States, Italy and Spain and spanned both the acute and convalescent phases of COVID-19. The material from the prospective study consisted of cDNA or gDNA derived from T cells, B-cell-depleted T cells, or PBMCs. The dataset comprised deeply sampled blood TCRbeta repertoires from subjects exposed to, actively infected with, or recovered from COVID-19. A freely available public database, intended as a resource for researchers studying the immune response to SARS-CoV-2, is where the repertoires were released. Samples came from the ongoing ImmuneRACE study (first 160 participants) plus 1,254 subjects from 6 global collaborators. A de-identified subject ID, COVID-19 status, age in years and sex were almost always included in the sample metadata. HLA class I and class II types, where available, came from metadata supplied by the sample provider rather than from assay-based typing. General findings and caveats noted by the study authors: The amount of clinical and demographic metadata varied by source and participant and was provided uncurated.

The collaborating institutions used their own protocols to collect whole blood in K2EDTA tubes. For TCRbeta analysis, collaborators shipped samples as frozen whole blood, isolated PBMCs, or DNA extracted from either of those sample types. The CDR3 runs 18 amino acids, cysteine and phenylalanine included. Of the read, only the CDR3 DNA is kept; its 54 bases are in frame from base 1. Reading the germline V gene gives CDR1 MRHNA and CDR2 SNTAGT. From V the trimming removes 0 bases and from J it removes 0 bases, while the gene matches leave 6 bases of the junction unaccounted for. TCRbeta CDR3 regions were amplified from genomic DNA using the immunoSEQ Assay, a bias-controlled multiplex PCR. On the authors' methods: The number of nucleated cells in each sample was estimated by amplification of reference gene primers within the assay. To quantify the absolute abundance of each unique TCRbeta CDR3 rearrangement, sequence reads were collapsed and filtered. For each sample, productive Simpson clonality was calculated as the square root of Simpson's diversity index over productive rearrangements. TCRdb took over this immuneACCESS table, retaining in-frame rearrangements with V and J assigned. Such tables are incomplete; in checked studies, under half of the missing clones stem from an unresolved V gene, and the remainder is unexplained. The V and J calls and clone size are taken from that table; D and trimming were inferred from the DNA. In this sample the table shows about 380,000 clones, roughly 85% of which occur a single time. The ten largest clonotypes hold roughly 3.6% of the sample.

The chain links TRBV6-4 with TRBJ2-7; the junction holds 12 bases that match TRBD2. This clonotype was sampled from a woman aged 18-29 years with acute or convalescent COVID-19. Sample: peripheral blood. The CDR3 region reads CASSDSQPSGRASYEQYF. The DNA sequence reads TGTGCCAGCAGTGACTCTCAACCTAGCGGGAGGGCCTCCTACGAGCAGTACTTC.